The 4 T cell receptor beta chains in this list originate from one sample, sequenced in a study of T cells in localized non-small cell lung cancer. Generated by immunoSEQ multiplex PCR, the TCRdb table keeps only in-frame clones and is missing some. Here the sample spans tens of thousands of clones, roughly 89% being singletons. Sequences were derived from peripheral blood, sampled before any cancer treatment. The receptors were gathered from a male donor aged 60 or older with stage I lung adenocarcinoma.

V and J are TRBV7-8 and TRBJ2-2, with no clear D. The CDR3 runs to 13 residues. V lost 3 bases, J lost 8 bases, and 10 bases lay in between. CDR1 is SGHVS, CDR2 FQNEAQ, per germline. The CDR3 sequence: CASSFLRLGELFF. The CDR3 nucleotides are TGTGCCAGCAGCTTTTTAAGACTGGGGGAGCTGTTTTTT.

The CDR3: CASSIVHGRLFF. CDR3 nucleotides: TGTGCCAGTAGTATAGTACACGGCCGACTGTTTTTT. The chain is built from TRBV19 and TRBJ1-4, with D unresolved. The germline CDR1 and CDR2 sequences are LNHDA and SQIVND (reference sequence). This CDR3 has 12 amino acids. Trimming removed 1 base from V and 13 bases from J, with 10 bases in between.

The genes are TRBV7-2 and TRBJ1-1, with TRBD1 identical over 12 bases. CDR1 and CDR2 from the germline V gene are SGHTA and FQGNSA. This CDR3 has 17 residues. V was clipped by 1 base and J by 3 bases; unmatched bases: 6. CDR3 in DNA: TGTGCCAGCAGCTTAGTAGGGACAGGGGGCGGGCACACTGAAGCTTTCTTT. Protein product: CASSLVGTGGGHTEAFF. The full variable domain, rest sourced from reference TRBV7-2 and TRBJ1-1, is GAGVSQSPSNKVTEKGKDVELRCDPISGHTALYWYRQSLGQGLEFLIYFQGNSAPDKSGLPSDRFSAERTGGSVSTLTIQRTQQEDSAVYLCASSLVGTGGGHTEAFFGQGTRLTVV.

The rearrangement joins TRBV19 to TRBJ1-4; no definite D call. Deletions cut 5 bases from V and 0 bases from J, with 13 bases between. Per the germline V gene, CDR1 is LNHDA and CDR2 is SQIVND (reference sequence). The CDR3 runs 16 residues. The CDR3 coding sequence is TGTGCCAGTAGTCGGACTGATCTAGCAACTAATGAAAAACTGTTTTTT. As protein: CASSRTDLATNEKLFF.